One sample yielded the 8 T cell receptor beta chains listed below, sequenced in a study of blood T cell repertoires in COVID-19. The method was immunoSEQ multiplex PCR; TCRdb's version includes in-frame clones alone and lacks a portion of them. The data contain 56,000 or so clones, under 90% of them singletons. Material for sequencing was peripheral blood. Receptors originate from a man aged 45-60 years with acute or convalescent COVID-19.

The chain combines TRBV27 with TRBJ1-6; tentative D call: TRBD1 (5 bases). In germline, CDR1 is MNHEY, CDR2 SMNVEV (reference sequence). V was shortened by 2 bases and J by 3 bases, with 8 bases between the two germline ends. There are 15 residues in the CDR3. The CDR3 DNA sequence: TGTGCCAGCAGTTTACTACAGGACTATAATTCACCCCTCCACTTT. Translated, it gives CASSLLQDYNSPLHF.

CDR3 loop: CASSPRTGYNSPLHF. The CDR3 bases are TGTGCCAGCAGCCCGAGGACAGGGTATAATTCACCCCTCCACTTT. The chain couples TRBV5-8 to TRBJ1-6, with 8 bases matching TRBD1. Per germline, CDR1 SGHTS and CDR2 YDEGEE. The CDR3 loop spans 15 amino acids. The junction had 4 bases not matched to a gene; V was cut back by 4 bases and J by 4 bases.

This clone was counted once. The junction shows a germline mismatch at one end, possibly a read error. V and J are TRBV29-1 and TRBJ2-3, with 10 bases that match TRBD1. The CDR3 extends over 15 amino acids. Germline V lookup: CDR1 SQVTM, CDR2 ANQGSEA. CDR3 amino acids: CSGEPGQGPVGPQYF. The DNA of the CDR3 is TGCAGCGGTGAACCGGGACAGGGGCCTGTCGGTCCGCAGTATTTT.

The chain joins TRBV7-8 to TRBJ2-1; the D gene is possibly TRBD1 (5 bases). The V end lost 1 base, the J end lost 3 bases, and 16 bases lay between the germline ends. In germline, CDR1 is SGHVS, CDR2 FQNEAQ. The CDR3 is 17 amino acids. CDR3 DNA sequence: TGTGCCAGCAGCTTAGGGTCAGGGTCCCGGATCTACAATGAGCAGTTCTTC. Translation: CASSLGSGSRIYNEQFF.

The rearrangement links TRBV12-3 or TRBV12-4 to TRBJ1-1; D might be TRBD1 (6 bases). V was trimmed by 4 bases and J by 6 bases, leaving 12 bases between them. The CDR3 contains 13 residues. CDR3 amino acids: CASSSGVAAEAFF. The CDR3 coding sequence is TGTGCCAGCAGTTCAGGGGTGGCGGCTGAAGCTTTCTTT.

The chain is built from TRBV9 and TRBJ2-1; 9 bases are a match to TRBD1. CDR3 length: 16 amino acids. V was pared by 4 bases and J by 6 bases, with 11 bases of the junction left unmatched. Per germline, CDR1 SGDLS and CDR2 YYNGEE. CDR3 coding DNA: TGTGCCAGCAGCCCAATTGGACAGGGGATGGGCAATGAGCAGTTCTTC. Protein: CASSPIGQGMGNEQFF.

This clone was recorded only once. The gene calls are TRBV5-1 and TRBJ1-2; no reliable D call. The germline CDR1 and CDR2 sequences are SGHRS and YFSETQ. The CDR3 consists of 18 residues. The V gene lost 0 bases and the J gene lost 1 base, with 19 bases spanning the gap. The DNA of the CDR3 is TGCGCCAGCAGCTTGGTGTTATTCGCTACCGGGTTTAACTATGGCTACACCTTC. This encodes CASSLVLFATGFNYGYTF.

The rearrangement uses TRBV28 and TRBJ2-5; 8 nucleotides line up with TRBD1. CDR3 length equals 13 residues. Losses at the gene ends were 8 bases for V and 4 bases for J; bases not matched to a gene: 6. The V gene's germline CDR1 is MDHEN and CDR2 SYDVKM. CDR3 bases: TGTGCCAGCGCTGGACAGGGTTTAGAGACCCAGTACTTC. Protein: CASAGQGLETQYF.